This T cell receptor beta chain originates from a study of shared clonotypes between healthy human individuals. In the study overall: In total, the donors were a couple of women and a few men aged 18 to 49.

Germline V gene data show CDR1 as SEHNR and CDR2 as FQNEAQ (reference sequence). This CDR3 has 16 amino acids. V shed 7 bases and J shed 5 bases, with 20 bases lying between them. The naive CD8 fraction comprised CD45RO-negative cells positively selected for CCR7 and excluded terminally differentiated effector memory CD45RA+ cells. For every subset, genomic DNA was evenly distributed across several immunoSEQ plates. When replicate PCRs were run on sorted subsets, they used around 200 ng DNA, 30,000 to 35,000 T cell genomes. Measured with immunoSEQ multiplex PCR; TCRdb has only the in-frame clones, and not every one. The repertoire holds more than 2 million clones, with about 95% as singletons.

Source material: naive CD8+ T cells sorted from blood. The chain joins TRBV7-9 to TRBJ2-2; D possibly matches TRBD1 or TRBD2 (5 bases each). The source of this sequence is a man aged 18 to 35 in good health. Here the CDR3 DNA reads TGTGCCAGCATCCTCACGGGTACGGGGCGGACCGGGGAGCTGTTTTTT. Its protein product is CASILTGTGRTGELFF.